Below are 19 T cell receptor beta chains sequenced from a single sample in a study of T-cell reconstitution after alpha-beta-depleted transplantation in children. A library of TCRbeta sequences, prepared with unique molecular identifiers, was generated. TCRdb reprocessed the PCR reads with MiXCR, giving one entry per CDR3 protein. The table lists some 600,000 distinct CDR3 sequences, 10% to 15% of them singletons. This sample comprised PBMCs, mostly from graft donor cells, obtained 360 days after TCRalphabeta/CD19-depleted stem cell transplant. Source of these receptors: a male patient younger than 18 who had a stem cell transplant for acute myeloid leukemia, so the T cells may come from the graft donor.

This clonotype was picked up a small number of times. The rearrangement uses TRBV15 and TRBJ2-5; the D is unclear. Trimming shortened V by 0 bases and J by 13 bases, and 12 bases separated the two germline ends. Germline values: CDR1 LNHNV, CDR2 YYDKDF (reference sequence). The CDR3 runs 12 residues. The CDR3 spells CATSRDETGRYF. Here the CDR3 DNA reads TGTGCCACCAGCAGAGATGAGACCGGCCGGTACTTC.

CDR3 protein: CSVGGLAGNTGELFF. Written as DNA, the CDR3 is TGCAGCGTGGGGGGACTAGCGGGAAACACCGGGGAGCTGTTTTTT. This chain connects TRBV29-1 to TRBJ2-2; 13 bases agree with TRBD2. The CDR3 runs to 15 residues. Looked up from germline, CDR1 is SQVTM and CDR2 is ANQGSEA. V shed 6 bases, J shed 2 bases, and the junction held 3 bases outside the gene matches.

The J gene is TRBJ2-3, the V gene TRBV23-1, with TRBD2 as a possible D gene (5 bases). TRBV23-1 is an ORF; its function is uncertain. Trimming removed 3 bases at V and 4 bases at J, with 20 bases between. The CDR3 spans 17 residues. The CDR3 loop is CASSHPVASCFADTQYF. The CDR3 region has the DNA TGCGCCAGCAGTCATCCAGTAGCGTCTTGCTTTGCAGATACGCAGTATTTT.

This clonotype was counted ten times or more. V usage is TRBV6-5 and J usage is TRBJ2-2; 10 nucleotides match TRBD2. The germline V gene has CDR1 MNHEY and CDR2 SVGAGI. This CDR3 region has 15 residues. V was pared by 5 bases and J by 4 bases, with 4 bases of the junction left unmatched. The CDR3 region has the DNA TGTGCCAGCAGTCCGGGACTAGCGATCACCGGGGAGCTGTTTTTT. Amino acid sequence: CASSPGLAITGELFF.

The chain employs TRBV4-3 and TRBJ2-5; 9 bases line up with TRBD2. Germline CDR1 is LGHNA and CDR2 is YSLEER. The CDR3 has 16 amino acids. J was trimmed by 4 bases and V by 4 bases; bases with no gene match: 10. This chain's CDR3 is CASSRSLAGEGETQYF. DNA for the CDR3: TGCGCCAGCAGCCGTTCATTAGCGGGAGAGGGAGAGACCCAGTACTTC.

This clonotype was seen a few times. J is TRBJ1-6 and V is TRBV27; maybe TRBD1 (5 bases). The germline V gene encodes CDR1 MNHEY and CDR2 SMNVEV (reference sequence). V lost 3 bases to trimming and J lost 6 bases, with 9 bases between them. This CDR3 spans 14 amino acids. The CDR3 DNA follows: TGTGCCAGCAGTTTCTTGGGGCCTAATTCACCCCTCCACTTT. Amino acids: CASSFLGPNSPLHF.

This clonotype was seen at least ten times. The chain combines TRBV12-3 or TRBV12-4 with TRBJ1-2; maybe TRBD1 (5 bases). There are 13 residues in the CDR3. V was clipped by 5 bases and J by 3 bases, with 10 bases between them. The CDR3 DNA reads TGTGCCAGCAGTACCCAGGGTTACTATGGCTACACCTTC. Translated: CASSTQGYYGYTF.

The genes are TRBV4-2 and TRBJ1-1; a weak D match, TRBD1 (6 bases). V shed 0 bases and J shed 1 base, with 21 bases lying between them. The CDR3 runs to 19 residues. CDR1 LGHNA and CDR2 YNFKEQ come from the germline V gene. The CDR3 DNA reads TGTGCCAGCAGCCAAGAGGCCCCCGGAGGGGGGAGGAGGAACACTGAAGCTTTCTTT. Protein sequence: CASSQEAPGGGRRNTEAFF.

The rearrangement uses TRBV20-1 and TRBJ2-7, with 7 bases that match TRBD2. The V gene end was trimmed by 4 bases and the J gene end by 3 bases; junction bases not matched to a gene: 18. Germline V gives CDR1 DFQATT, CDR2 SNEGSKA (reference sequence). This CDR3 region has 17 residues. In nucleotides, the CDR3 is TGCAGTGCTAACAACGGACTAGTGAGCGCTTTTAGCTACGAGCAGTACTTC. The encoded protein is CSANNGLVSAFSYEQYF.

In its sample, this clonotype was seen many times. The chain recombines TRBV15 with TRBJ2-3; D gene unclear. Looked up from germline, CDR1 is LNHNV and CDR2 is YYDKDF (reference sequence). This CDR3 is 14 amino acids long. Trimming took off 3 bases at V and 2 bases at J, with 9 bases between the two ends. CDR3: CATSSVSDTDTQYF. The DNA for the CDR3 is TGTGCCACCAGCAGCGTCTCGGACACAGATACGCAGTATTTT.

The CDR3 coding sequence is TGCGCCAGCAGGATGGACAGGTACGAGCAGTACTTC. Its translation: CASRMDRYEQYF. The rearrangement links TRBV5-1 to TRBJ2-7; TRBD1 aligns across 7 bases. V was clipped by 5 bases and J by 4 bases; unmatched bases: 3. CDR1 is SGHRS and CDR2 is YFSETQ in the germline V gene. This CDR3 contains 12 residues.

The V and J genes are TRBV30 and TRBJ2-7; tentatively, D is TRBD2 (6 bases). Trimming removed 0 bases at V and 1 base at J, with 7 bases between. The CDR3 loop spans 13 amino acids. Per the germline V gene, CDR1 is GTSNPN and CDR2 is SVGIG (reference sequence). The CDR3 reads CAWSVGGSYEQYF. CDR3 coding DNA: TGTGCCTGGAGTGTGGGGGGTTCCTACGAGCAGTACTTC.

This chain links TRBV27 with TRBJ2-7, with D perhaps being TRBD1 or TRBD2 (5 bases each). There are 14 residues in the CDR3. In germline, CDR1 is MNHEY, CDR2 SMNVEV (reference sequence). Trimming pared 2 bases from V and 6 bases from J, leaving 14 bases between. CDR3 nucleotides: TGTGCCAGCAGTTTAGGGACGCCGATGGGCGAGCAGTACTTC. Translating gives CASSLGTPMGEQYF.

CDR3 DNA: TGCAGCGTTGAAGTGGATGGGAGCTCCTACAATGAGCAGTTCTTC. Its protein product is CSVEVDGSSYNEQFF. The chain links TRBV29-1 to TRBJ2-1, with D possibly TRBD2 on 5 matching bases. The V gene lost 1 base and the J gene lost 0 bases, with 10 bases spanning the gap. Germline V CDR1 and CDR2: SQVTM, ANQGSEA. The CDR3 runs to 15 residues.

The V and J genes are TRBV12-3 or TRBV12-4 and TRBJ2-7; 7 bases line up with TRBD1. V was pared by 5 bases and J by 0 bases, with 10 bases of the junction left unmatched. The CDR3 is 16 residues long. CDR3 sequence: CASSPTTGADSYEQYF. The CDR3 coding sequence is TGTGCCAGCAGTCCAACTACAGGGGCGGACTCCTACGAGCAGTACTTC.

V is TRBV4-3 and J is TRBJ1-6, with a tentative D call TRBD1 (6 bases). The germline V gene encodes CDR1 LGHNA and CDR2 YSLEER. The CDR3 runs 16 residues. V lost 3 bases, J lost 2 bases, and 11 bases lay in between. CDR3 residues: CASSQNRDAYNSPLHF. The CDR3 nucleotides read TGCGCCAGCAGCCAGAACAGGGATGCCTATAATTCACCCCTCCACTTT.

This clonotype was recorded a few times. This rearrangement joins TRBV28 to TRBJ2-1, with D possibly called TRBD1 or TRBD2 (5 bases each). Germline V gene sequence: CDR1 MDHEN, CDR2 SYDVKM. V dropped 10 bases and J dropped 2 bases, with 18 bases sitting between them. The CDR3 spans 15 residues. This CDR3 is CATQLGTPTYNEQFF. The CDR3 coding sequence is TGTGCCACCCAGTTGGGGACCCCGACCTACAATGAGCAGTTCTTC.

This clonotype has more than one count but fewer than ten. This chain joins TRBV12-3 or TRBV12-4 and TRBJ2-7, with D unresolved. V dropped 6 bases and J dropped 2 bases, with 17 bases sitting between them. The CDR3 runs to 15 residues. The CDR3 reads CASSLPGLVTYEQYF. CDR3 in DNA: TGTGCCAGCAGCCTCCCAGGCCTCGTAACCTACGAGCAGTACTTC.

This clonotype was counted between two and nine times. The rearrangement joins TRBV28 to TRBJ2-7, with D maybe TRBD2 (5 bases). V dropped 5 bases and J dropped 5 bases, with 34 bases sitting between them. This CDR3 has 20 amino acids. Looked up from germline, CDR1 is MDHEN and CDR2 is SYDVKM. CDR3 bases: TGTGCCAGCAGTCACTACCCCCGCGGGCCTAGAGGCAGGCCGGGGAACGAGCAGTACTTC. This encodes CASSHYPRGPRGRPGNEQYF.